Only one count was recorded for the clone carrying this T cell receptor (beta chain). The length of the CDR3 is 14 residues. V shed 5 bases, J shed 10 bases, and the junction held 13 bases outside the gene matches. The V gene's germline CDR1 is SGHNT and CDR2 YYREEE (reference sequence). Authors' analysis steps: Reference gene primer amplification yielded estimated nucleated cell counts. This table comes from immunoSEQ multiplex PCR, and its TCRdb copy is limited to in-frame clones, with some not included. D and trimming come from the DNA, and the V and J calls and clone size come from that table. The table records more than 250,000 clones, around 87% of them present only once. This specimen belongs to a study of blood T cell repertoires in COVID-19. Turning to the study itself: T cells, B-cell-depleted T cells, or PBMCs provided the cDNA or gDNA that served as material.

The specimen sequenced was peripheral blood. The gene calls are TRBV5-4 and TRBJ1-2, with 8 bases fitting TRBD1. The TCR was taken from a man in his fifties or sixties with active or convalescent COVID-19. The CDR3 reads CASSPMDRDLVYTF. In nucleotides, the CDR3 is TGTGCCAGCAGTCCCATGGACAGGGATTTAGTCTACACCTTC.